The rows below give T cell receptor beta chains drawn from one sample of a study of shared clonotypes between healthy human individuals. Repertoires were generated with immunoSEQ multiplex PCR, while TCRdb's copy carries only in-frame clones and drops some. The sample lists more than 600,000 clones, around 90% seen once, with approximately 24% in the top ten. Sample: naive CD8+ T cells sorted from blood. All receptors derive from a man under 40 in good health. Both conserved end residues are part of each CDR3. D genes are given only for firm matches. Clone size is shown for a subset of rows, as once, few, many or a class of expanded clone.

J gene: TRBJ2-7; clone size: .; D gene: TRBD1; V gene: TRBV27; CDR3 protein: CASSLNRGSYEQYF; CDR3 DNA: TGTGCCAGCAGCCTAAACAGGGGCTCCTACGAGCAGTACTTC
J gene: TRBJ2-7; clone size: .; D gene: TRBD2; V gene: TRBV7-6; CDR3 protein: CASSLGLVYEQYF; CDR3 DNA: TGTGCCAGCAGCCTGGGACTAGTCTACGAGCAGTACTTC
J gene: TRBJ2-7; clone size: .; D gene: .; V gene: TRBV2; CDR3 protein: CASSPGPTRSYEQYF; CDR3 DNA: TGTGCCAGCAGTCCGGGCCCCACCCGCTCCTACGAGCAGTACTTC
J gene: TRBJ2-1; clone size: .; D gene: TRBD2; V gene: TRBV7-9; CDR3 protein: CASSGRLAGEGNEQFF; CDR3 DNA: TGTGCCAGCAGCGGCCGACTAGCGGGAGAAGGAAATGAGCAGTTCTTC
J gene: TRBJ2-7; clone size: .; D gene: .; V gene: TRBV18; CDR3 protein: CASSPPDSTYEQYF; CDR3 DNA: TGTGCCAGCTCACCACCGGACAGCACCTACGAGCAGTACTTC
J gene: TRBJ2-2; clone size: .; D gene: .; V gene: TRBV4-1; CDR3 protein: CASSLFWVSTGELFF; CDR3 DNA: TGCGCCAGCAGCCTTTTTTGGGTGAGCACCGGGGAGCTGTTTTTT
J gene: TRBJ2-5; clone size: once; D gene: .; V gene: TRBV7-6; CDR3 protein: CASFASAIQETQYF; CDR3 DNA: TGTGCCAGCTTCGCTAGCGCAATCCAAGAGACCCAGTACTTC
J gene: TRBJ1-1; clone size: .; D gene: .; V gene: TRBV19; CDR3 protein: CASSWGRGEAFF; CDR3 DNA: TGTGCCTCTTCTTGGGGACGCGGTGAAGCTTTCTTT
J gene: TRBJ2-1; clone size: once; D gene: TRBD2; V gene: TRBV19; CDR3 protein: CASSISGGSSYNEQFF; CDR3 DNA: TGTGCCAGTAGTATATCTGGCGGGAGTTCCTACAATGAGCAGTTCTTC
J gene: TRBJ2-3; clone size: .; D gene: TRBD2; V gene: TRBV5-1; CDR3 protein: CASSLDLAGSSTDTQYF; CDR3 DNA: TGCGCCAGCAGCTTGGATCTAGCGGGTTCTAGCACAGATACGCAGTATTTT
J gene: TRBJ2-3; clone size: .; D gene: TRBD1; V gene: TRBV11-2; CDR3 protein: CASSSHRGRGSTDTQYF; CDR3 DNA: TGTGCCAGCAGCTCCCACAGGGGTCGCGGGAGCACAGATACGCAGTATTTT
J gene: TRBJ1-4; clone size: .; D gene: .; V gene: TRBV7-9; CDR3 protein: CASSLATGFNEKLFF; CDR3 DNA: TGTGCCAGCAGCTTAGCCACAGGTTTTAATGAAAAACTGTTTTTT
J gene: TRBJ2-3; clone size: .; D gene: .; V gene: TRBV14; CDR3 protein: CASSQYLLADTQYF; CDR3 DNA: TGTGCCAGCAGCCAATACCTTTTGGCAGATACGCAGTATTTT
J gene: TRBJ1-2; clone size: .; D gene: .; V gene: TRBV9; CDR3 protein: CASSASYGYTF; CDR3 DNA: TGTGCCAGCAGCGCTTCCTATGGCTACACCTTC
J gene: TRBJ2-7; clone size: once; D gene: TRBD2; V gene: TRBV14; CDR3 protein: CASSQVPSGINEQYF; CDR3 DNA: TGTGCCAGCAGCCAAGTCCCTAGCGGGATCAACGAGCAGTACTTC
J gene: TRBJ1-1; clone size: .; D gene: .; V gene: TRBV18; CDR3 protein: CASSPPSTEAFF; CDR3 DNA: TGTGCCAGCTCACCACCGAGTACTGAAGCTTTCTTT
J gene: TRBJ1-5; clone size: once; D gene: .; V gene: TRBV7-8; CDR3 protein: CASSSRMGPQHF; CDR3 DNA: TGTGCCAGCAGCTCCCGAATGGGGCCCCAGCATTTT
J gene: TRBJ2-1; clone size: .; D gene: .; V gene: TRBV7-2; CDR3 protein: CASSLILGFDEQFF; CDR3 DNA: TGTGCCAGCAGCTTAATTTTGGGGTTCGATGAGCAGTTCTTC
J gene: TRBJ1-4; clone size: .; D gene: .; V gene: TRBV6-5; CDR3 protein: CASSFVGGRVNEKLFF; CDR3 DNA: TGTGCCAGCAGTTTTGTGGGAGGGCGCGTTAATGAAAAACTGTTTTTT
J gene: TRBJ1-3; clone size: .; D gene: .; V gene: TRBV29-1; CDR3 protein: CSVERVVTSSSGNTIYF; CDR3 DNA: TGCAGCGTTGAACGGGTCGTCACCTCGAGCTCTGGAAACACCATATATTTT
J gene: TRBJ2-7; clone size: .; D gene: TRBD1; V gene: TRBV5-4; CDR3 protein: CASSVHLTGGSYEQYF; CDR3 DNA: TGTGCCAGCAGCGTACACCTGACAGGGGGGAGCTACGAGCAGTACTTC
J gene: TRBJ2-7; clone size: .; D gene: .; V gene: TRBV7-9; CDR3 protein: CASSPRTRYEQYF; CDR3 DNA: TGTGCCAGCAGCCCCCGGACGCGTTACGAGCAGTACTTC
J gene: TRBJ2-1; clone size: .; D gene: .; V gene: TRBV27; CDR3 protein: CASSIPGPRRAEQFF; CDR3 DNA: TGTGCCAGCAGTATCCCGGGACCCCGTCGAGCTGAGCAGTTCTTC
J gene: TRBJ2-7; clone size: .; D gene: TRBD2; V gene: TRBV28; CDR3 protein: CASSLGLAGINEQYF; CDR3 DNA: TGTGCCAGCAGTCTTGGACTAGCGGGAATCAACGAGCAGTACTTC
J gene: TRBJ2-7; clone size: once; D gene: TRBD2; V gene: TRBV11-2; CDR3 protein: CASSPGLAGKKYEQYF; CDR3 DNA: TGTGCCAGCAGCCCCGGACTAGCGGGAAAGAAGTACGAGCAGTACTTC
J gene: TRBJ2-1; clone size: .; D gene: TRBD2; V gene: TRBV18; CDR3 protein: CASSGGLALNNEQFF; CDR3 DNA: TGTGCCAGCTCAGGGGGACTAGCGCTTAACAATGAGCAGTTCTTC
J gene: TRBJ1-5; clone size: .; D gene: .; V gene: TRBV7-7; CDR3 protein: CASSLARDQPQHF; CDR3 DNA: TGTGCCAGCAGCTTAGCCCGGGATCAGCCCCAGCATTTT
J gene: TRBJ2-1; clone size: .; D gene: .; V gene: TRBV5-1; CDR3 protein: CASSLGGSSYNEQFF; CDR3 DNA: TGCGCCAGCAGCTTGGGTGGGAGCTCCTACAATGAGCAGTTCTTC
J gene: TRBJ1-4; clone size: .; D gene: .; V gene: TRBV15; CDR3 protein: CATNNMGEKLFF; CDR3 DNA: TGTGCCACCAACAATATGGGTGAAAAACTGTTTTTT
J gene: TRBJ2-3; clone size: .; D gene: TRBD2; V gene: TRBV9; CDR3 protein: CASSEMVAGLTDTQYF; CDR3 DNA: TGTGCCAGCAGCGAGATGGTAGCGGGTCTCACAGATACGCAGTATTTT
J gene: TRBJ2-7; clone size: once; D gene: .; V gene: TRBV27; CDR3 protein: CASSAQGVFHEQYF; CDR3 DNA: TGTGCCAGCAGCGCACAAGGGGTTTTCCACGAGCAGTACTTC
J gene: TRBJ1-1; clone size: .; D gene: .; V gene: TRBV9; CDR3 protein: CASSVEGTLGVNTEAFF; CDR3 DNA: TGTGCCAGCAGCGTAGAGGGGACATTGGGGGTGAACACTGAAGCTTTCTTT
J gene: TRBJ2-5; clone size: .; D gene: .; V gene: TRBV6-1; CDR3 protein: CASSESVGSQETQYF; CDR3 DNA: TGTGCCAGCAGTGAAAGTGTTGGCAGCCAAGAGACCCAGTACTTC
J gene: TRBJ2-7; clone size: .; D gene: .; V gene: TRBV7-9; CDR3 protein: CASSPKQGFNEQYF; CDR3 DNA: TGTGCCAGCAGCCCGAAACAGGGTTTCAACGAGCAGTACTTC
J gene: TRBJ2-1; clone size: .; D gene: .; V gene: TRBV11-2; CDR3 protein: CASSLGSYNEQFF; CDR3 DNA: TGTGCCAGCAGCTTAGGTTCCTACAATGAGCAGTTCTTC
J gene: TRBJ1-2; clone size: .; D gene: .; V gene: TRBV7-6; CDR3 protein: CASSPGRPYGYTF; CDR3 DNA: TGTGCCAGCAGCCCTGGGAGACCCTATGGCTACACCTTC
J gene: TRBJ2-3; clone size: .; D gene: TRBD1; V gene: TRBV7-3; CDR3 protein: CASSSSGTGSTDTQYF; CDR3 DNA: TGTGCCAGCAGCTCTTCCGGGACAGGGAGTACAGATACGCAGTATTTT
J gene: TRBJ2-6; clone size: .; D gene: TRBD1; V gene: TRBV29-1; CDR3 protein: CSGLGTASGANVLTF; CDR3 DNA: TGCAGCGGTCTGGGGACAGCCTCTGGGGCCAACGTCCTGACTTTC
J gene: TRBJ2-1; clone size: .; D gene: .; V gene: TRBV7-9; CDR3 protein: CASSLTGISIF; CDR3 DNA: TGTGCCAGCAGCTTAACAGGGATCTCGATCTTC
J gene: TRBJ2-1; clone size: .; D gene: .; V gene: TRBV19; CDR3 protein: CASSIGGGRTQSYNEQFF; CDR3 DNA: TGTGCCAGTAGTATAGGGGGCGGCAGGACTCAATCCTACAATGAGCAGTTCTTC
J gene: TRBJ2-7; clone size: few; D gene: .; V gene: TRBV28; CDR3 protein: CASSLRGDEQYF; CDR3 DNA: TGTGCCAGCAGTTTAAGGGGTGACGAGCAGTACTTC
J gene: TRBJ2-2; clone size: few; D gene: .; V gene: TRBV7-9; CDR3 protein: CASSFTGELFF; CDR3 DNA: TGTGCCAGCAGCTTTACCGGGGAGCTGTTTTTT
J gene: TRBJ2-1; clone size: once; D gene: .; V gene: TRBV30; CDR3 protein: CAWNPGYNEQFF; CDR3 DNA: TGTGCCTGGAACCCGGGGTACAATGAGCAGTTCTTC